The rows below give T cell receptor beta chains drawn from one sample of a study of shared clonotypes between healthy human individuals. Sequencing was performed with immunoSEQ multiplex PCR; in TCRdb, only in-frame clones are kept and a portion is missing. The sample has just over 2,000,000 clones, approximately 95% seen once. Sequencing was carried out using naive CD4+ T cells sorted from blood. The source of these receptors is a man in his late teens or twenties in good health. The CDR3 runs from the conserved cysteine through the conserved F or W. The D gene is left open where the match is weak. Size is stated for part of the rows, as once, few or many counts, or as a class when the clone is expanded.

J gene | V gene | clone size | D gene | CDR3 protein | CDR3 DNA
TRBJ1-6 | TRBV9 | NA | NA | CASSVGGHREGSPLHF | TGTGCCAGCAGCGTAGGCGGCCACAGGGAGGGATCACCCCTCCACTTT
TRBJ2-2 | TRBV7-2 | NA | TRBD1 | CASRRDRAAGELFF | TGTGCCAGCAGGCGAGACAGGGCCGCCGGGGAGCTGTTTTTT
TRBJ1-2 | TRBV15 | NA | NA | CATSREAGTLSWYGYTF | TGTGCCACCAGCAGAGAGGCGGGGACTCTTTCTTGGTATGGCTACACCTTC
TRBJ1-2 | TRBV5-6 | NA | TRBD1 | CASSTRTGTYGYTF | TGTGCCAGCAGCACCAGGACAGGAACCTATGGCTACACCTTC
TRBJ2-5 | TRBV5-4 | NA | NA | CASSLGGQETQYF | TGTGCCAGCAGCTTAGGGGGACAAGAGACCCAGTACTTC
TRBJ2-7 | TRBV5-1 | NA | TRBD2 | CASSAGTSDTYEQYF | TGCGCCAGCAGCGCCGGGACTAGCGACACCTACGAGCAGTACTTC
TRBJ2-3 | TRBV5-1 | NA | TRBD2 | CASSGRTSADTQYF | TGCGCCAGCAGCGGGCGGACTAGCGCAGATACGCAGTATTTT
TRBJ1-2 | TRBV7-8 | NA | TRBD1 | CASSLAGTGAYGYTF | TGTGCCAGCAGCTTAGCCGGGACAGGGGCGTATGGCTACACCTTC
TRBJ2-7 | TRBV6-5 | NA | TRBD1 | CASSYSSGTGSYEQYF | TGTGCCAGCAGTTACTCGTCCGGGACAGGGTCATACGAGCAGTACTTC
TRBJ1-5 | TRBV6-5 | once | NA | CASSLRDGNQPQHF | TGTGCCAGCAGTCTCCGGGACGGCAATCAGCCCCAGCATTTT
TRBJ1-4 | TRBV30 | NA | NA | CAWSGWGSTNEKLFF | TGTGCCTGGAGTGGGTGGGGTTCAACTAATGAAAAACTGTTTTTT
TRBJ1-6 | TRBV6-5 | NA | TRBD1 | CASKRDSNNSPLHF | TGTGCCAGCAAAAGGGACAGCAATAATTCACCCCTCCACTTT
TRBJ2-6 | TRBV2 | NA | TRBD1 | CASSRDRGGANVLTF | TGTGCCAGCAGTCGTGACAGGGGTGGGGCCAACGTCCTGACTTTC
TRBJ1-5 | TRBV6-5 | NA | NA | CASSEGGGGNQPQHF | TGTGCCAGCAGCGAGGGAGGGGGAGGCAATCAGCCCCAGCATTTT
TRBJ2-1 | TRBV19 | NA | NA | CASSIPQSYEQFF | TGTGCCAGTAGTATTCCCCAGAGTTACGAGCAGTTCTTC
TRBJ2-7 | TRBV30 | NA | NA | CAWGMDGNYEQYF | TGTGCCTGGGGCATGGACGGTAACTACGAGCAGTACTTC
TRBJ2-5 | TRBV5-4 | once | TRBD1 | CASSQVGTGTQETQYF | TGTGCCAGCAGCCAGGTGGGGACAGGGACACAAGAGACCCAGTACTTC
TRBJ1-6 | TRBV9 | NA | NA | CASSDNGHNSPLHF | TGTGCCAGCAGCGACAATGGACATAATTCACCCCTCCACTTT
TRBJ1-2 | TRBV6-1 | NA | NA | CASSEGSVGNGYTF | TGTGCCAGCAGTGAAGGGTCAGTGGGAAATGGCTACACCTTC
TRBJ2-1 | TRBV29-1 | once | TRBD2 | CSVGAGGENEQFF | TGCAGCGTTGGAGCGGGAGGGGAAAATGAGCAGTTCTTC
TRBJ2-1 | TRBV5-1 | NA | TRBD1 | CASSFFPDRGKAKNEQFF | TGCGCCAGCAGCTTTTTCCCTGACAGGGGAAAGGCGAAGAATGAGCAGTTCTTC
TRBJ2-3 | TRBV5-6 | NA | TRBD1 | CASSFRQGAPRDTQYF | TGTGCCAGCAGCTTCCGACAGGGGGCCCCCAGAGATACGCAGTATTTT
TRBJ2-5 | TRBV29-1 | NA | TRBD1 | CSADRGQETQYF | TGCAGCGCTGACAGGGGCCAAGAGACCCAGTACTTC
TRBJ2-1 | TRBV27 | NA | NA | CASSPGLDPSSYNEQFF | TGTGCCAGCAGTCCAGGACTCGACCCTAGCTCCTACAATGAGCAGTTCTTC
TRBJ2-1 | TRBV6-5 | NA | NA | CASRFYNEQFF | TGTGCCAGCAGGTTTTACAATGAGCAGTTCTTC
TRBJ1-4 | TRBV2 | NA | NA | CASRVTTMDEKLFF | TGTGCCAGCAGAGTTACAACAATGGATGAAAAACTGTTTTTT
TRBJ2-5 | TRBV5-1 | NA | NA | CASSTDGTQETQYF | TGCGCCAGCTCCACAGACGGAACCCAAGAGACCCAGTACTTC
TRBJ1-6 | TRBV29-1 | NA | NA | CSVGDSIYSPLHF | TGCAGCGTTGGGGACTCAATCTATTCACCCCTCCACTTT
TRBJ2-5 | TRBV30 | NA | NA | CAWSIRETQYF | TGTGCCTGGAGTATCCGGGAGACCCAGTACTTC
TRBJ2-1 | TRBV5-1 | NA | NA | CASSLAAGSYNEQFF | TGCGCCAGCAGCTTGGCGGCAGGGTCCTACAATGAGCAGTTCTTC
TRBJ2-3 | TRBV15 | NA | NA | CATSSTNPYGDTQYF | TGTGCCACCAGCTCTACTAACCCCTATGGAGATACGCAGTATTTT
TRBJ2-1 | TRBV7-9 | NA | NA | CASSLEQFGQFF | TGTGCCAGCAGCTTAGAACAGTTCGGGCAGTTCTTC
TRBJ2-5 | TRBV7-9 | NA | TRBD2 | CASSQGTSGIETQYF | TGTGCCAGCAGCCAAGGGACTAGCGGGATTGAGACCCAGTACTTC
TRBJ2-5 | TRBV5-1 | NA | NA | CASSLWSQETQYF | TGCGCCAGCAGCTTGTGGAGTCAAGAGACCCAGTACTTC
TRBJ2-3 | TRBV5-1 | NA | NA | CASSLLQNTDTQYF | TGCGCCAGCAGCTTGCTACAGAACACAGATACGCAGTATTTT
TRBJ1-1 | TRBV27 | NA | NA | CASSSHLNTEAFF | TGTGCCAGCAGTTCCCACCTCAACACTGAAGCTTTCTTT
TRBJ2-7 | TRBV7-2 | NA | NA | CASSFGTANSYEQYF | TGTGCCAGCAGCTTCGGGACCGCTAATTCCTACGAGCAGTACTTC
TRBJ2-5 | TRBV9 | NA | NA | CASSVVSWDGETQYF | TGTGCCAGCAGCGTAGTGTCGTGGGATGGAGAGACCCAGTACTTC
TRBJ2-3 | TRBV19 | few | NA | CASTKRPIDTQYF | TGTGCCAGTACGAAGCGACCGATAGATACGCAGTATTTT
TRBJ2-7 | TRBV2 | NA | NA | CASRVAGDGSYEQYF | TGTGCCAGCCGCGTCGCGGGCGATGGGTCCTACGAGCAGTACTTC
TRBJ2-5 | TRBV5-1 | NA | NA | CASSDVQGGETQYF | TGCGCCAGCAGCGACGTACAGGGTGGGGAGACCCAGTACTTC
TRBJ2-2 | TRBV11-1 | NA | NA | CASTPWRGRDTGELFF | TGTGCCAGCACCCCGTGGAGGGGGCGCGATACCGGGGAGCTGTTTTTT
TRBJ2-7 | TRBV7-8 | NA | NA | CASSLVRSGRDEQYF | TGTGCCAGCAGCTTAGTCAGGTCAGGGCGGGACGAGCAGTACTTC
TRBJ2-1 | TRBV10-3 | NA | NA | CAISEGDEQFF | TGTGCCATCAGTGAGGGTGATGAGCAGTTCTTC
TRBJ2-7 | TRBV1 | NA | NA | CTSSPPGLAGVLYEQYF | TGCACCAGCAGCCCTCCGGGACTAGCGGGAGTTTTGTACGAGCAGTACTTC